One sample yielded the 8 T cell receptor beta chains listed below, sequenced in a study of control samples from healthy donors and cancer patients. The repertoire was sequenced with immunoSEQ multiplex PCR; TCRdb's copy has only in-frame clones and lacks some. The sample carries tens of thousands of clones, roughly 89% recorded once. The sample comprised blood. Source of these receptors: a man aged 50-60 years in good health.

The V call is TRBV5-1, the J call TRBJ2-3; D is undetermined. V gave up 0 bases and J gave up 0 bases, with 2 bases separating them. The CDR3 runs 13 residues. Germline CDR1 is SGHRS and CDR2 is YFSETQ. As DNA, the CDR3 is TGCGCCAGCAGCTTGGACAGCACAGATACGCAGTATTTT. Protein sequence: CASSLDSTDTQYF.

The chain has TRBV29-1 and TRBJ2-1, with D unclear. The CDR3 sequence is 12 residues long. Per the germline V gene, CDR1 is SQVTM and CDR2 is ANQGSEA. Trimming took 4 bases from V and 7 from J, leaving 11 bases between them. The CDR3 bases are TGCAGCGTTGTTCCCGTGGGGAATGAGCAGTTCTTC. As protein: CSVVPVGNEQFF.

The chain uses TRBV12-3 or TRBV12-4 and TRBJ1-1; D unclear. Trimming took off 3 bases at V and 5 bases at J, with 10 bases between the two ends. The CDR3 is made up of 13 amino acids. The CDR3 nucleotides read TGTGCCAGCAGTTTTGATGGGGTAACTGAAGCTTTCTTT. Protein: CASSFDGVTEAFF.

V and J are TRBV19 and TRBJ2-3; TRBD2 matches at 8 bases. The CDR3 is 13 residues long. V was pared by 8 bases and J by 2 bases, with 3 bases of the junction left unmatched. Germline-derived CDR1 and CDR2 are LNHDA and SQIVND (reference sequence). CDR3 region: CASGSGDTDTQYF. The CDR3 coding sequence is TGTGCCAGTGGTAGCGGGGACACAGATACGCAGTATTTT.

The chain carries TRBV6-5 and TRBJ1-1; D is perhaps TRBD1 (5 bases). With 6 bases removed from V and 0 bases from J, the gap between germline ends came to 14 bases. This CDR3 is 15 amino acids long. Germline values: CDR1 MNHEY, CDR2 SVGAGI. The CDR3 protein is CASRAGNRMNTEAFF. The CDR3 DNA is TGTGCCAGCAGGGCAGGGAACCGCATGAACACTGAAGCTTTCTTT.

The V call is TRBV2, the J call TRBJ2-5; 8 nucleotides agree with TRBD2. This CDR3 has 16 residues. CDR1 and CDR2 (germline): SNHLY, FYNNEI. V lost 4 bases to trimming and J lost 1 base; unmatched junction nucleotides: 8. This CDR3 is CASSGEVGGAQETQYF. The CDR3 DNA is TGTGCCAGCAGTGGGGAAGTCGGGGGGGCCCAAGAGACCCAGTACTTC.

The gene calls are TRBV5-6 and TRBJ2-6; D gene unclear. The CDR3 consists of 18 residues. Per the germline V gene, CDR1 is SGHDT and CDR2 is YYEEEE. The V gene lost 4 bases and the J gene lost 1 base, with 18 bases spanning the gap. This chain's CDR3 is CASSLRILGVSGANVLTF. The CDR3 bases are TGTGCCAGCAGCCTGCGTATTTTAGGAGTTTCTGGGGCCAACGTCCTGACTTTC.

The chain combines TRBV9 with TRBJ2-2, with a weak D call TRBD2 (6 bases). The CDR3 sequence is 16 residues long. The V and J ends lost 3 bases and 4 bases respectively, with 16 bases between them. Germline V gives CDR1 SGDLS, CDR2 YYNGEE. The CDR3 region is CASSGRRETITGELFF. CDR3 bases: TGTGCCAGCAGCGGGAGACGGGAGACAATCACCGGGGAGCTGTTTTTT.